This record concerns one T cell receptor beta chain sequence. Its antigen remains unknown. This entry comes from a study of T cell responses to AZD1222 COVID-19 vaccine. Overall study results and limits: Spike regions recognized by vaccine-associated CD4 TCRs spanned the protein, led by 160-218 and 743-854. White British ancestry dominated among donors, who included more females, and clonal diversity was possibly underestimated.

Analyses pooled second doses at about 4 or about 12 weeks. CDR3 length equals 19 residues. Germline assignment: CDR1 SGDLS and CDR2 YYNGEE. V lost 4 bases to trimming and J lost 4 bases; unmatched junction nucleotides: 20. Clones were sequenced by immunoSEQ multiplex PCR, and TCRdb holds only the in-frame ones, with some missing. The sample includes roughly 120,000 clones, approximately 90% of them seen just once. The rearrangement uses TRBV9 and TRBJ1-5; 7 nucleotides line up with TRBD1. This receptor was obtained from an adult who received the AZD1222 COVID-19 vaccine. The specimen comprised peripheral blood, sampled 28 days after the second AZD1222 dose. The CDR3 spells CASSPRTYRGTDLNQPQHF. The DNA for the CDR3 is TGTGCCAGCAGCCCAAGGACCTACAGGGGTACGGACCTTAATCAGCCCCAGCATTTT.